This T cell receptor (beta chain) was retrieved from a study of identical twins. Whole-study findings and limits: Excess twin sharing in beta out-of-frame sequences was weaker.

There were only healthy Caucasians among the donors. TCRdb re-derived calls from the 5' RACE reads in MiXCR, one entry per CDR3 protein. This sample carries 400,000 to 550,000 distinct CDR3 sequences, 13% to 15% of them seen once, and the ten largest clones take approximately 1%. In its sample, this clonotype was seen many times. Its antigen remains unknown. In addition, the sample was reused for a study of yellow fever vaccine responses in identical twins.

The sample comprised CD4+ T cells sorted from blood. This receptor was taken from a woman aged 18-35 years in good health.

CDR3 protein: CSVEDTGLAQPYEQYF. The DNA for the CDR3 is TGCAGCGTTGAAGATACGGGACTAGCACAACCCTACGAGCAGTACTTC. V and J are TRBV29-1 and TRBJ2-7; TRBD2 matches 9 bases. In germline, CDR1 is SQVTM, CDR2 ANQGSEA. Trimming removed 0 bases from V and 2 bases from J; junction bases left unmatched: 8. The CDR3 spans 16 residues.